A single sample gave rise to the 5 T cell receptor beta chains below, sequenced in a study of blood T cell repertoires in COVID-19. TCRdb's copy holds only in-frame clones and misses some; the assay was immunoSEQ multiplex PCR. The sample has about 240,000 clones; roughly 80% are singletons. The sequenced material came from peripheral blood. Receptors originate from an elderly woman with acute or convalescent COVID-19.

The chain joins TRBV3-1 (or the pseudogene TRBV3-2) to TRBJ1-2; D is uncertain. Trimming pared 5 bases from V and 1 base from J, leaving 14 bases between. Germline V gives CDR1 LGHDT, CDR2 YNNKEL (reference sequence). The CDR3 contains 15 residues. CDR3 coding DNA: TGTGCCAGCAGCAACCGCTTGACTGTTAACTATGGCTACACCTTC. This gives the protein CASSNRLTVNYGYTF.

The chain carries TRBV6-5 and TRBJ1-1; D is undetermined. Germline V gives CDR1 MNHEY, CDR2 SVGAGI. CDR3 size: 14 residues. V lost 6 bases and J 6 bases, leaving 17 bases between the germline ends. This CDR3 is CASSSDPNRAEAFF. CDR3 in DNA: TGTGCCAGCAGCTCCGACCCTAACCGGGCTGAAGCTTTCTTT.

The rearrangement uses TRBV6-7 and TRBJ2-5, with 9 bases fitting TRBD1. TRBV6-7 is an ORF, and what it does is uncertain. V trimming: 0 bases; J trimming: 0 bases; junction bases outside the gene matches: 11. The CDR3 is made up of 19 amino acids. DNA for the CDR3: TGTGCCAGCAGTTACTCGGCAACAGGGGGCCCTAATGACCAAGAGACCCAGTACTTC. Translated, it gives CASSYSATGGPNDQETQYF.

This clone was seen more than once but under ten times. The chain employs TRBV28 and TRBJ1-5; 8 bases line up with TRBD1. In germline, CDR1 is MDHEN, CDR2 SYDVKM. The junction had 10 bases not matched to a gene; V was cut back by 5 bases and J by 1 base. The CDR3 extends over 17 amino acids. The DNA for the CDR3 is TGTGCCAGCAGTCTCCGGACAGGGAGGCGAAGCAATCAGCCCCAGCATTTT. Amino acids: CASSLRTGRRSNQPQHF.

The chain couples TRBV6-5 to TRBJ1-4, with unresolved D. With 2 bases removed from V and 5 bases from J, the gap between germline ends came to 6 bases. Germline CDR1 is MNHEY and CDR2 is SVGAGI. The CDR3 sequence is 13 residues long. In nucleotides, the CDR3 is TGTGCCAGCAGTTACGTCCTGAATGAAAAACTGTTTTTT. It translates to CASSYVLNEKLFF.